This T cell receptor beta chain came from a study of T-cell reconstitution after alpha-beta-depleted transplantation in children. V was clipped by 2 bases and J by 5 bases; unmatched bases: 15. The CDR3 runs to 18 residues. The V gene's germline CDR1 is DFQATT and CDR2 SNEGSKA (reference sequence). General study points: Newly made T cells mostly supplied T-cell counts and diversity one year after transplant.

As concerns this clonotype: Its antigen remains unknown.

Preparation of the TCRbeta library used unique molecular identifiers. TCRdb reprocessed the PCR reads with MiXCR, giving one entry per CDR3 protein. The sample yields fewer than 450,000 distinct CDR3 sequences, around 15% seen once. The specimen was PBMCs, mostly from graft donor cells, collected 360 days after TCRalphabeta/CD19-depleted stem cell transplant. The TCR sequence derives from a male patient under 10 years old who had a stem cell transplant for acute lymphoblastic leukemia, so the T cells may come from the graft donor. This sequence joins TRBV20-1 and TRBJ2-2; 9 bases are shared with TRBD1. The CDR3 nucleotides are TGCAGTGCTAGATCCTCCGCCGGGACAGGGCGTCGGACCGGGGAGCTGTTTTTT. Protein: CSARSSAGTGRRTGELFF.